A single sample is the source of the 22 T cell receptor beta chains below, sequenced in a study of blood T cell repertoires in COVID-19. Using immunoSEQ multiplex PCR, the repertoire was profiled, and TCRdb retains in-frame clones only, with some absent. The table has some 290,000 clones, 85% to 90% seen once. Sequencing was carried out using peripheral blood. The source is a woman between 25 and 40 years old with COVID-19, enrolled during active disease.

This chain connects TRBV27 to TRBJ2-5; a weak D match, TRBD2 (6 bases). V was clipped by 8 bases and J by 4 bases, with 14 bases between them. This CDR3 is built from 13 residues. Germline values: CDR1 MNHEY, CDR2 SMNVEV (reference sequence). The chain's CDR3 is CASSGGALETQYF. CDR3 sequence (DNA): TGTGCCAGCTCCGGGGGAGCTCTAGAGACCCAGTACTTC.

Here the CDR3 DNA reads TGTGCCAGCTCACCCGGGACACTGAACACCGGGGAGCTGTTTTTT. It codes for CASSPGTLNTGELFF. The chain has TRBV18 and TRBJ2-2, with D maybe TRBD1 (6 bases). V dropped 3 bases and J dropped 1 base, with 9 bases sitting between them. From germline, CDR1 is KGHSH and CDR2 LQKENI. The CDR3 consists of 15 residues.

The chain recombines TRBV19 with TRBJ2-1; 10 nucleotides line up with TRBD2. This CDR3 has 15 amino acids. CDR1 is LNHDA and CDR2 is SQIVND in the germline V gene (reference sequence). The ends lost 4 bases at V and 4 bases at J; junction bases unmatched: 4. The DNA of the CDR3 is TGTGCCAGTAGTACTAGCGGGGGACGGTACAATGAGCAGTTCTTC. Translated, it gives CASSTSGGRYNEQFF. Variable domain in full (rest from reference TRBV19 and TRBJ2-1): DGGITQSPKYLFRKEGQNVTLSCEQNLNHDAMYWYRQDPGQGLRLIYYSQIVNDFQKGDIAEGYSVSREKKESFPLTVTSAQKNPTAFYLCASSTSGGRYNEQFFGPGTRLTVL.

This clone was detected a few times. CDR3 sequence (DNA): TGTGCCAGCAGTTTACAGGGCCTCTCTGGAAACACCATATATTTT. Translation: CASSLQGLSGNTIYF. The chain has TRBV27 and TRBJ1-3; tentatively, D is TRBD1 (5 bases). The CDR3 runs to 15 residues. V lost 2 bases, J lost 0 bases, and 8 bases lay in between. Germline V gene sequence: CDR1 MNHEY, CDR2 SMNVEV (reference sequence).

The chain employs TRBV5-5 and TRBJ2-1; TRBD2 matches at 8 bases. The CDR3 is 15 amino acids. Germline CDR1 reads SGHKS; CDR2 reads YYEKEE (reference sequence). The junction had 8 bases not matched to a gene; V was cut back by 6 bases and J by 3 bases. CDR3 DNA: TGTGCCAGCACCTCGGGGGGGAACGACTACAATGAGCAGTTCTTC. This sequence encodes CASTSGGNDYNEQFF.

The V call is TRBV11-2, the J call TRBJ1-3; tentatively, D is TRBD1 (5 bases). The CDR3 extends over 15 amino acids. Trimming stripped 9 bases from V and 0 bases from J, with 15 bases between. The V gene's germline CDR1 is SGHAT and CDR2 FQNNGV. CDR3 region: CASRVQVLSGNTIYF. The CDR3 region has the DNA TGTGCCAGTAGGGTACAGGTTCTCTCTGGAAACACCATATATTTT. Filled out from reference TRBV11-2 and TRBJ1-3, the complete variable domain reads EAGVAQSPRYKIIEKRQSVAFWCNPISGHATLYWYQQILGQGPKLLIQFQNNGVVDDSQLPKDRFSAERLKGVDSTLKIQPAKLEDSAVYLCASRVQVLSGNTIYFGEGSWLTVV.

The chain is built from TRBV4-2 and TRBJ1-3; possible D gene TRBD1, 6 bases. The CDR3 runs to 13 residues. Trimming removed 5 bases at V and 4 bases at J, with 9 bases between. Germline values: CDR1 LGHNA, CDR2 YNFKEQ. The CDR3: CASSTGSGNTIYF. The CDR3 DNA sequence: TGTGCCAGCAGCACAGGGTCCGGAAACACCATATATTTT.

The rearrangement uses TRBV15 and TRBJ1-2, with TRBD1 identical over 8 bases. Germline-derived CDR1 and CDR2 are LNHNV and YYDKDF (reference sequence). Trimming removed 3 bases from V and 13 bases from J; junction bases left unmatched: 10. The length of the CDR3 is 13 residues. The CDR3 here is CATSRDPDRAFTF. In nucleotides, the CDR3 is TGTGCCACCAGCAGGGATCCGGACAGGGCGTTCACCTTC. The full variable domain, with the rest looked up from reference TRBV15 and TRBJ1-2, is DAMVIQNPRYQVTQFGKPVTLSCSQTLNHNVMYWYQQKSSQAPKLLFHYYDKDFNNEADTPDNFQSRRPNTSFCFLDIRSPGLGDTAMYLCATSRDPDRAFTFGSGTRLTVV.

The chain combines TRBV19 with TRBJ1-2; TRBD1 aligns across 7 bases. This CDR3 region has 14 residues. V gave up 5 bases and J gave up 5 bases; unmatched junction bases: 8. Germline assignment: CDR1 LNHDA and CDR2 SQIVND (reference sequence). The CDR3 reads CASSYGQVGYGYTF. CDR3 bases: TGTGCCAGTAGTTACGGACAGGTCGGGTATGGCTACACCTTC.

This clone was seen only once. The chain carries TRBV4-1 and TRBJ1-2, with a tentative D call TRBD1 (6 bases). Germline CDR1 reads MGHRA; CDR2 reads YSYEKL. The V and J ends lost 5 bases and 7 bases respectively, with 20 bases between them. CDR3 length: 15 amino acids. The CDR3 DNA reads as TGCGCCAGCAGCAGACCCGGACAGCGAAAGGGTGGCTACACCTTC. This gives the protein CASSRPGQRKGGYTF.

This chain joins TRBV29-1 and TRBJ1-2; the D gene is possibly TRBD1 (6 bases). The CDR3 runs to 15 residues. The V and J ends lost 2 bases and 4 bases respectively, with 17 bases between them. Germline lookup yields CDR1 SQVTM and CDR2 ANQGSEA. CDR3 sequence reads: CSVEKEDRNIYGYTF. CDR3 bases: TGCAGCGTTGAAAAGGAGGACAGAAACATCTATGGCTACACCTTC.

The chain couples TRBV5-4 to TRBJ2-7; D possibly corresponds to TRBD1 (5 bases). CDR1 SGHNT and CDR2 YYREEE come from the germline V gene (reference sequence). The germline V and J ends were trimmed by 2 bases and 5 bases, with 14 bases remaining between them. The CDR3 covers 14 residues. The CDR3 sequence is CASSFGPGANEQYF. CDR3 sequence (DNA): TGTGCCAGCAGCTTTGGACCTGGGGCCAACGAGCAGTACTTC.

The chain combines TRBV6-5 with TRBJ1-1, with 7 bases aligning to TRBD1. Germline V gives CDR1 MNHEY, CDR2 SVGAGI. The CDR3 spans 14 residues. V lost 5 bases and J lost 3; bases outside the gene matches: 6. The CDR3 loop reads CASSTGDSDTEAFF. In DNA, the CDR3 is TGTGCCAGCAGTACAGGGGACTCCGACACTGAAGCTTTCTTT.

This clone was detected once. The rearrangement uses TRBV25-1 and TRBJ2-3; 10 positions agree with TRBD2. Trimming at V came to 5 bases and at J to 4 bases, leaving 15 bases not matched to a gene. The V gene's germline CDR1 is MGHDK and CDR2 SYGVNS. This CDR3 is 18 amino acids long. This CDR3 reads CASSSLLAGDPMADTQYF. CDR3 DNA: TGTGCCAGCAGTAGTCTTCTAGCGGGAGACCCCATGGCAGATACGCAGTATTTT.

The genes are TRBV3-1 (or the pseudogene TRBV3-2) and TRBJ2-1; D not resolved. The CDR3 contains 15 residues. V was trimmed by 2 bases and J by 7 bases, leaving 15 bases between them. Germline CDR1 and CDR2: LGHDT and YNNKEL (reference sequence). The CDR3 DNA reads TGTGCCAGCAGCCAAATTTGGAGTCAGCTAAATGAGCAGTTCTTC. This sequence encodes CASSQIWSQLNEQFF.

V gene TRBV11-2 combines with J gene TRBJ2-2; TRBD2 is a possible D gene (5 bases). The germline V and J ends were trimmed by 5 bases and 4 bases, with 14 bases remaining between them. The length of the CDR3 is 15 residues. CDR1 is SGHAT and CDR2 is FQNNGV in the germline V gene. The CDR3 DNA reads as TGTGCCAGCAGCCGGACCGGACGGGGCACCGGGGAGCTGTTTTTT. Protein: CASSRTGRGTGELFF. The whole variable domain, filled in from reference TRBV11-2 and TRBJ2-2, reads EAGVAQSPRYKIIEKRQSVAFWCNPISGHATLYWYQQILGQGPKLLIQFQNNGVVDDSQLPKDRFSAERLKGVDSTLKIQPAKLEDSAVYLCASSRTGRGTGELFFGEGSRLTVL.

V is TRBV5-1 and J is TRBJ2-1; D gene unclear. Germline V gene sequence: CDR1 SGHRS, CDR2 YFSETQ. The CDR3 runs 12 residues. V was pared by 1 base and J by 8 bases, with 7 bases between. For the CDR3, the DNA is TGCGCCAGCAGCTTGTATTTCGATGAGCAGTTCTTC. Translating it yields CASSLYFDEQFF.

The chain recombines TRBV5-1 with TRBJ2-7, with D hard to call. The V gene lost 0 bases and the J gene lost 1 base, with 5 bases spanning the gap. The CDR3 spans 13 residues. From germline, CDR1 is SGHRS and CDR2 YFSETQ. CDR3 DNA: TGCGCCAGCAGCTTGGCCCCTTCCTACGAGCAGTACTTC. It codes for CASSLAPSYEQYF. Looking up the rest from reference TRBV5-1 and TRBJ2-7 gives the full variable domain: KAGVTQTPRYLIKTRGQQVTLSCSPISGHRSVSWYQQTPGQGLQFLFEYFSETQRNKGNFPGRFSGRQFSNSRSEMNVSTLELGDSALYLCASSLAPSYEQYFGPGTRLTVT.

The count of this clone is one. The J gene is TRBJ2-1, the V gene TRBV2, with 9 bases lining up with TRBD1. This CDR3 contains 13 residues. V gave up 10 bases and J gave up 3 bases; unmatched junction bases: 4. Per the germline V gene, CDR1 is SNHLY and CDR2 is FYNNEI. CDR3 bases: TGTGCCATTGCGGGACAGGGCTACAATGAGCAGTTCTTC. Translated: CAIAGQGYNEQFF.

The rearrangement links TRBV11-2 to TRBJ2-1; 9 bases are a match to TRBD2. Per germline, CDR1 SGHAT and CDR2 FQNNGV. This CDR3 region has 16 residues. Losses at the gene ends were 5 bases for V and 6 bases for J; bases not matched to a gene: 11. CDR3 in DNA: TGTGCCAGCAGCACCAATCTAGCGGGGATCGGCAATGAGCAGTTCTTC. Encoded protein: CASSTNLAGIGNEQFF.

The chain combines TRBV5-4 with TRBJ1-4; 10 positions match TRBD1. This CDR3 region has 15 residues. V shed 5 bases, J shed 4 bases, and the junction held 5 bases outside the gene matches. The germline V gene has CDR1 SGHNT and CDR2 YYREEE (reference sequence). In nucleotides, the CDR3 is TGTGCCAGCAGTTTCGGGACAGGGGTTAATGAAAAACTGTTTTTT. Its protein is CASSFGTGVNEKLFF.

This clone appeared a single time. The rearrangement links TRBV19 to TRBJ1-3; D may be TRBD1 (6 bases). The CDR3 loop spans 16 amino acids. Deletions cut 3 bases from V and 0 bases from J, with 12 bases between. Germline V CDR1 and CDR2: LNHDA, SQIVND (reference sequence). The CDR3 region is CASSMRTDYSGNTIYF. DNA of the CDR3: TGTGCCAGTAGTATGCGGACAGACTACTCTGGAAACACCATATATTTT.